The source of this TCR beta chain is a study of T cell responses to AZD1222 COVID-19 vaccine. Sequenced by immunoSEQ multiplex PCR; TCRdb stores in-frame clones only, minus some. The repertoire has 95,000 to 150,000 clones, just under 90% of them found once; the top ten carry approximately 4.8%. Germline V gene sequence: CDR1 MNHEY, CDR2 SVGAGI. The CDR3 has 15 residues. With 4 bases clipped from V and 0 bases from J, the junction kept 5 bases outside the gene matches. This receptor was taken from an adult in good health. Sequenced here: peripheral blood, sampled on day 0 of AZD1222 vaccination. V and J are TRBV6-5 and TRBJ1-1, with TRBD1 identical over 7 bases. Written as DNA, the CDR3 is TGTGCCAGCAGTTTAAACAGGGGAGTGAACACTGAAGCTTTCTTT. Translation: CASSLNRGVNTEAFF.